Presented here are 22 T cell receptor beta chains from one specimen sequenced in a study of blood T cell repertoires in COVID-19. Profiled with immunoSEQ multiplex PCR; TCRdb holds only in-frame clones, not every one. Among tens of thousands of clones listed, about 85% were seen once. Sequencing was performed on peripheral blood. The receptor set was obtained from a human donor in a cohort sampled during active COVID-19.

The chain employs TRBV4-2 and TRBJ2-1, with D possibly matching TRBD2 (5 bases). The ends were cut back, 4 bases at V and 8 bases at J, with 15 bases in the middle. This CDR3 has 14 residues. Germline V gene lookup returns CDR1 LGHNA and CDR2 YNFKEQ. The CDR3 DNA follows: TGTGCCAGCAGCCCTAACGGGGATCTGGATGAGCAGTTCTTC. It encodes CASSPNGDLDEQFF.

The chain carries TRBV2 and TRBJ2-1, with 11 bases fitting TRBD2. Germline assignment: CDR1 SNHLY and CDR2 FYNNEI. Germline trimming cut 3 bases from V and 6 bases from J; bases unmatched to any gene: 4. The CDR3 loop spans 15 amino acids. CDR3 DNA: TGTGCCAGCAGTGATAGCGGGAGGGCCCGCAATGAGCAGTTCTTC. Protein: CASSDSGRARNEQFF.

The chain carries TRBV5-4 and TRBJ1-6, with D tentatively TRBD1 (5 bases). The germline V gene has CDR1 SGHNT and CDR2 YYREEE (reference sequence). Trimming took 5 bases from V and 8 from J, leaving 17 bases between them. There are 15 residues in the CDR3. The CDR3 nucleotides are TGTGCCAGCAGTTCTGACGCAGGGATGTATTCACCCCTCCACTTT. The encoded protein is CASSSDAGMYSPLHF.

The chain is built from TRBV21-1 and TRBJ1-1; the tabulated D call, TRBD1, remains unverified against the DNA. TRBV21-1 is a known pseudogene. The CDR3 totals 16 residues. The CDR3 DNA follows: TGTGCCAGCAGCAGGGGACAGGGGGCGCGGAACACTGAAGCTTTCTTT. It codes for CASSRGQGARNTEAFF.

This sequence joins TRBV3-1 (or the pseudogene TRBV3-2) and TRBJ2-3; D perhaps matches TRBD2 (6 bases). Between the trimmed V and J ends, which lost 4 bases and 4 bases, there was a span of 15 bases. The CDR3 totals 15 residues. In germline, CDR1 is LGHDT, CDR2 YNNKEL (reference sequence). DNA of the CDR3: TGTGCCAGCAGCCGGTTGACGGGAGTAGCAGATACGCAGTATTTT. This codes for CASSRLTGVADTQYF.

The chain's CDR3 is CASSRAVAGTNTGELFF. CDR3 DNA sequence: TGCGCCAGCAGCCGTGCCGTAGCGGGAACGAACACCGGGGAGCTGTTTTTT. The rearrangement links TRBV4-1 to TRBJ2-2; 8 nucleotides line up with TRBD2. The CDR3 totals 17 residues. The germline V gene has CDR1 MGHRA and CDR2 YSYEKL. V trimming: 4 bases; J trimming: 0 bases; junction bases outside the gene matches: 7.

The chain employs TRBV21-1 and TRBJ1-2; the DNA was not compared with TRBD1, the D call given in the table. TRBV21-1 represents a pseudogene. This CDR3 contains 13 residues. CDR3 in amino acids: CASSQEGRDGYTF. CDR3 sequence (DNA): TGTGCCAGCAGCCAAGAAGGCAGGGATGGCTACACCTTC.

The chain uses TRBV7-2 and TRBJ2-7; 13 bases are a match to TRBD2. The J segment lost 3 bases and the V segment lost 8 bases, leaving 4 bases of the junction unmatched. Germline V gene sequence: CDR1 SGHTA, CDR2 FQGNSA. CDR3 length equals 14 residues. CDR3 loop: CASGLAGEGYEQYF. The CDR3 DNA reads TGTGCCAGCGGACTAGCGGGGGAGGGCTACGAGCAGTACTTC.

This sequence joins TRBV6-5 and TRBJ1-1; TRBD1 matches at 10 bases. This CDR3 has 14 residues. The junction had 2 bases not matched to a gene; V was cut back by 6 bases and J by 1 base. Per germline, CDR1 MNHEY and CDR2 SVGAGI. CDR3 residues: CASSWDRGNTEAFF. Written as DNA, the CDR3 is TGTGCCAGCAGCTGGGACAGGGGGAACACTGAAGCTTTCTTT.

This rearrangement joins TRBV18 to TRBJ1-2; D is perhaps TRBD1 (6 bases). This CDR3 has 18 amino acids. V lost 4 bases and J 1 base, leaving 22 bases between the germline ends. Germline assignment: CDR1 KGHSH and CDR2 LQKENI. The chain's CDR3 is CASSRKPIGQSLNYGYTF. In nucleotides, the CDR3 is TGTGCCAGCTCACGAAAACCCATAGGACAGAGCCTTAACTATGGCTACACCTTC.

This chain joins TRBV7-2 and TRBJ2-1, with 14 bases fitting TRBD2. The CDR3 has 16 residues. Germline V gene lookup returns CDR1 SGHTA and CDR2 FQGNSA. V shed 4 bases, J shed 4 bases, and the junction held 3 bases outside the gene matches. The CDR3 is CASSSRLAGGYNEQFF. The CDR3 DNA reads as TGTGCCAGCAGCTCCCGACTAGCGGGGGGGTACAATGAGCAGTTCTTC.

This clone was seen only once. The chain joins TRBV5-1 to TRBJ2-7, with TRBD2 as a possible D gene (6 bases). CDR1 is SGHRS, CDR2 YFSETQ, per germline. The CDR3 loop spans 15 amino acids. Deletions cut 5 bases from V and 2 bases from J, with 17 bases between. The CDR3 coding sequence is TGCGCCAGCAGGACCAGTAGCGGACCAACCTACGAGCAGTACTTC. Translated: CASRTSSGPTYEQYF.

This sequence joins TRBV5-1 and TRBJ1-4; the D is unclear. Per the germline V gene, CDR1 is SGHRS and CDR2 is YFSETQ. V shed 2 bases and J shed 0 bases, with 5 bases lying between them. The CDR3 loop spans 14 amino acids. The CDR3 spells CASSFRTTNEKLFF. The CDR3 nucleotides read TGCGCCAGCAGCTTCAGGACAACTAATGAAAAACTGTTTTTT.

Comment on this clone: An end of the junction does not agree with germline; a read error may underlie this. The chain joins TRBV9 to TRBJ2-5, with 11 bases that match TRBD2. The CDR3 sequence is 17 residues long. CDR1 is SGDLS, CDR2 YYNGEE, per germline. CDR3 protein: CASSPQLTGALAGGRDF. The CDR3, as DNA: TGTGCCAGCAGCCCCCAATTGACAGGGGCCCTAGCGGGGGGCCGAGACTTC.

The rearrangement uses TRBV5-5 and TRBJ2-1, with 8 bases that match TRBD2. Trimming at V came to 3 bases and at J to 3 bases, leaving 14 bases not matched to a gene. This CDR3 region has 18 residues. Germline-derived CDR1 and CDR2 are SGHKS and YYEKEE (reference sequence). Here the CDR3 DNA reads TGTGCCAGCAGCTCGTCGAGCGGGAGTATGTGGGTCTACAATGAGCAGTTCTTC. Its translation: CASSSSSGSMWVYNEQFF. Filled out from reference TRBV5-5 and TRBJ2-1, the complete variable domain reads DAGVTQSPTHLIKTRGQQVTLRCSPISGHKSVSWYQQVLGQGPQFIFQYYEKEERGRGNFPDRFSARQFPNYSSELNVNALLLGDSALYLCASSSSSGSMWVYNEQFFGPGTRLTVL.

This clone was picked up one time. The J gene is TRBJ1-1, the V gene TRBV6-2 or TRBV6-3; D is undetermined. The CDR3 totals 14 residues. With 2 bases removed from V and 0 bases from J, the gap between germline ends came to 7 bases. Looked up from germline, CDR1 is MNHEY and CDR2 is SVGEGT. The CDR3 here is CASSYGGVNTEAFF. CDR3 DNA: TGTGCCAGCAGTTACGGCGGCGTGAACACTGAAGCTTTCTTT.

The chain links TRBV29-1 to TRBJ2-1, with 9 bases lining up with TRBD1. CDR3 length equals 14 residues. Germline assignment: CDR1 SQVTM and CDR2 ANQGSEA. The J segment lost 7 bases and the V segment lost 4 bases, leaving 8 bases of the junction unmatched. The CDR3 DNA sequence: TGCAGCGTTGCGGACAGGGGCGGAGGGAATGAGCAGTTCTTC. It codes for CSVADRGGGNEQFF.

The chain has TRBV5-6 and TRBJ2-1; perhaps TRBD2 as D (6 bases). V lost 3 bases and J 0 bases, leaving 16 bases between the germline ends. Germline-derived CDR1 and CDR2 are SGHDT and YYEEEE. CDR3 size: 17 residues. CDR3 residues: CASSSLAPWSSYNEQFF. CDR3 DNA sequence: TGTGCCAGCAGCTCTCTAGCGCCCTGGAGCTCCTACAATGAGCAGTTCTTC.

This sequence joins TRBV6-5 and TRBJ1-1; D unclear. With 2 bases removed from V and 0 bases from J, the gap between germline ends came to 4 bases. This CDR3 is 13 amino acids long. Germline V CDR1 and CDR2: MNHEY, SVGAGI. The CDR3 is CASSYRVNTEAFF. The CDR3 DNA follows: TGTGCCAGCAGTTACCGAGTGAACACTGAAGCTTTCTTT.

This clone was picked up one time. The rearrangement links TRBV10-3 to TRBJ2-4, with 7 bases matching TRBD1. The length of the CDR3 is 15 residues. Germline V CDR1 and CDR2: ENHRY, SYGVKD. Losses at the gene ends were 8 bases for V and 1 base for J; bases not matched to a gene: 8. The CDR3 is CAIRPDRDAKNIQYF. The CDR3 DNA reads TGTGCCATCCGACCCGACAGGGATGCCAAAAACATTCAGTACTTC.

The chain joins TRBV6-5 to TRBJ1-1; D not resolved. V was trimmed by 6 bases and J by 2 bases, leaving 10 bases between them. Germline CDR1 reads MNHEY; CDR2 reads SVGAGI. This CDR3 is 13 amino acids long. The CDR3 protein is CASSPSGNTEAFF. CDR3 coding DNA: TGTGCCAGCAGCCCCTCGGGTAACACTGAAGCTTTCTTT.

The chain couples TRBV28 to TRBJ2-7; 9 nucleotides match TRBD1. The CDR3 loop spans 15 amino acids. The ends lost 5 bases at V and 5 bases at J; junction bases unmatched: 10. Per germline, CDR1 MDHEN and CDR2 SYDVKM. CDR3 loop: CASSALQGAVHEQYF. The CDR3, as DNA: TGTGCCAGCAGTGCTCTACAGGGGGCGGTCCACGAGCAGTACTTC. The full variable domain, rest sourced from reference TRBV28 and TRBJ2-7, is DVKVTQSSRYLVKRTGEKVFLECVQDMDHENMFWYRQDPGLGLRLIYFSYDVKMKEKGDIPEGYSVSREKKERFSLILESASTNQTSMYLCASSALQGAVHEQYFGPGTRLTVT.